This T cell receptor beta chain appears in the sequencing data of a study of graft-versus-host responses after intestinal transplantation. Study details: For approximately three years after anti-thymocyte globulin induction, all recipients took tacrolimus and steroids.

Concerning this clone itself: Its antigen is currently unknown.

With V trimmed by 5 bases and J by 4 bases, 3 bases remained unmatched. Looked up from germline, CDR1 is LNHDA and CDR2 is SQIVND (reference sequence). CDR3 size: 13 residues. TCRdb keeps only in-frame clones here, not all; method: immunoSEQ multiplex PCR. The sample records 60,000 to 80,000 clones, about 90% being singletons. The sequence came from a human donor who received an intestinal transplant. The rearrangement uses TRBV19 and TRBJ1-1; TRBD1 aligns across 8 bases. Sample: unstimulated CD8+ T cells sorted from spleen or lymph node cells, taken before intestinal transplant. The CDR3 protein is CASSVDRGTEAFF. CDR3 nucleotides: TGTGCCAGTAGTGTTGACAGGGGCACTGAAGCTTTCTTT.